The clone carrying this T cell receptor (beta chain) was detected many times. Its antigen is not known. This record belongs to a study of CD8 T cells in ankylosing spondylitis. Study-wide points: Earlier reports found some motif variants in synovial fluid and blood in reactive arthritis. The authors found the disease-linked clones to be CD8+ and relatively rare in peripheral blood. Among TCR beta sequences, a motif of about 8 highly homologous variants appeared characteristic of ankylosing spondylitis blood.

Quantitative 5'-RACE with molecular barcodes generated TCR beta libraries. TCRdb re-called the 5' RACE reads through MiXCR, storing one row per CDR3 protein. The sample holds approximately 220,000 distinct CDR3 sequences, about 10% seen once. Germline CDR1 SGHRS, CDR2 YFSETQ. This CDR3 contains 18 residues. Trimming cost V 0 bases and J 4 bases; bases outside gene matches: 9. The sample taken for sequencing was blood, either unsorted or a sorted T cell fraction (not recorded which). The gene calls are TRBV5-1 and TRBJ2-3; 12 bases match TRBD2. This sequence originates from a male donor with ankylosing spondylitis or in good health (not recorded which). This CDR3 reads CASSLARTSGEVADTQYF. The CDR3 region has the DNA TGCGCCAGCAGCTTGGCCCGGACTAGCGGGGAGGTGGCAGATACGCAGTATTTT.